This TCR beta chain derives from a study of blood T cell repertoires in COVID-19. On the study more broadly: Spain, Italy and the United States supplied samples that represented acute and convalescent COVID-19. Sample material is recorded as cDNA or gDNA derived from T cells, B-cell-depleted T cells, or PBMCs.

Germline V gene lookup returns CDR1 MDHEN and CDR2 SYDVKM. Trimming shortened V by 4 bases and J by 0 bases, and 24 bases separated the two germline ends. The CDR3 runs to 19 residues. Original analysis: Amplification of reference gene primers was used by the study to estimate nucleated cell counts. Data came from immunoSEQ multiplex PCR; TCRdb stores just in-frame clones and leaves some out. The DNA gave D and trimming, while V, J and clone size come from that table. The sample yields under 85,000 clones, roughly 91% seen once. The sample comprised peripheral blood. This TCR was sampled from a man in his 70s with active or convalescent COVID-19. This chain links TRBV28 with TRBJ1-2, with D possibly TRBD1 on 5 matching bases. CDR3 in amino acids: CASSSNWVVRTKPNYGYTF. CDR3 in DNA: TGTGCCAGCAGTTCCAATTGGGTGGTAAGGACAAAGCCTAACTATGGCTACACCTTC.